This T cell receptor (beta chain) was identified in a study of T cells in Graves' hyperthyroidism and ophthalmopathy. RNA transcripts were the template for amplifying TCR beta CDR3 regions. A first-round RT-PCR of the TCR CDR3 used the HTBI primer set. TCRdb fed the multiplex PCR reads into MiXCR, producing one record per CDR3 protein. Of hundreds of thousands of distinct CDR3 sequences listed, roughly a sixth were seen once; the top ten hold roughly 3.5%. This clonotype was seen repeatedly, ten times or more. CDR1 and CDR2 from the germline V gene are LGHDT and YNNKEL (reference sequence). This CDR3 region has 14 residues. The germline V and J ends were trimmed by 4 bases and 1 base, with 10 bases remaining between them.

This clonotype originated in a middle-aged woman with Graves' ophthalmopathy. Sequenced input: blood. The chain joins TRBV3-1 to TRBJ1-1; D perhaps matches TRBD1 (5 bases). The CDR3 region has the DNA TGTGCCAGCAGCCGCATCGGACAGAACACTGAAGCTTTCTTT. Its protein is CASSRIGQNTEAFF.